These 21 T cell receptor beta chains came from one sample sequenced in a study of blood T cell repertoires in COVID-19. The data were produced by immunoSEQ multiplex PCR, yet TCRdb's version contains in-frame clones alone and is incomplete. Here the sample spans approximately 69,000 clones, 65% to 85% being singletons. Sample: peripheral blood. These receptors were taken from a woman aged 55 to 70 with acute or convalescent COVID-19.

CDR3 loop: CASSLMAVGARAFF. DNA for the CDR3: TGTGCCAGCAGCTTGATGGCTGTAGGGGCGCGAGCTTTCTTT. The chain recombines TRBV5-4 with TRBJ1-1, with D possibly TRBD1 on 5 matching bases. The ends were cut back, 1 base at V and 10 bases at J, with 17 bases in the middle. CDR3 size: 14 residues. CDR1 SGHNT and CDR2 YYREEE come from the germline V gene (reference sequence).

The chain is built from TRBV2 and TRBJ2-3; 8 bases are shared with TRBD2. Germline V gene sequence: CDR1 SNHLY, CDR2 FYNNEI. This CDR3 is 15 amino acids long. V lost 9 bases, J lost 0 bases, and 8 bases stayed unmatched. Here the CDR3 reads CASITGGASTDTQYF. The DNA for the CDR3 is TGTGCCAGTATCACGGGGGGGGCAAGCACAGATACGCAGTATTTT.

V is TRBV3-1 (or the pseudogene TRBV3-2) and J is TRBJ2-7; no reliable D call. The CDR3 is 17 amino acids. V shed 7 bases and J shed 4 bases, with 26 bases lying between them. CDR1 is LGHDT, CDR2 YNNKEL, per germline (reference sequence). This CDR3 reads CASNRSGAVTTRYEQYF. CDR3 coding DNA: TGTGCCAGCAACCGGAGTGGTGCCGTCACCACCCGTTACGAGCAGTACTTC.

The chain carries TRBV27 and TRBJ1-1; D unresolved. The V end was cut by 3 bases, the J end by 0 bases, with 5 bases between. Per germline, CDR1 MNHEY and CDR2 SMNVEV (reference sequence). This CDR3 is built from 13 residues. The CDR3 region has the DNA TGTGCCAGCAGTTTTCAGATGAACACTGAAGCTTTCTTT. Encoded protein: CASSFQMNTEAFF.

This clone appeared a few times. The V call is TRBV30, the J call TRBJ2-2; 11 bases fit TRBD1. CDR1 is GTSNPN, CDR2 SVGIG, per germline (reference sequence). Trimming took 0 bases from V and 4 from J; bases not matched to a gene: 4. This CDR3 comprises 16 residues. The CDR3 bases are TGTGCCTGGAGTGTAAAAGGGACAGGGGGCACCGGGGAGCTGTTTTTT. It codes for CAWSVKGTGGTGELFF.

The chain employs TRBV5-4 and TRBJ2-3; 11 bases are shared with TRBD2. Germline V gene lookup returns CDR1 SGHNT and CDR2 YYREEE (reference sequence). Trimming removed 1 base from V and 10 bases from J; junction bases left unmatched: 2. This CDR3 contains 13 residues. CDR3 amino acids: CASSLTSGGSQYF. The DNA of the CDR3 is TGTGCCAGCAGCTTGACTAGCGGGGGATCGCAGTATTTT. Combining the CDR3 with reference TRBV5-4 and TRBJ2-3 gives the whole variable domain ETGVTQSPTHLIKTRGQQVTLRCSSQSGHNTVSWYQQALGQGPQFIFQYYREEENGRGNFPPRFSGLQFPNYSSELNVNALELDDSALYLCASSLTSGGSQYFGPGTRLTVL.

This clone came up a few times. This chain uses TRBV13 with TRBJ1-2, with 8 bases matching TRBD1. From germline, CDR1 is PRHDT and CDR2 FYEKMQ (reference sequence). The CDR3 has 16 residues. The ends lost 0 bases at V and 7 bases at J; junction bases unmatched: 10. The CDR3 is CASSLGPRTGRGGYTF. The CDR3 DNA sequence: TGTGCCAGCAGCTTAGGGCCTCGGACAGGGAGGGGTGGCTACACCTTC.

The chain is built from TRBV24-1 and TRBJ2-1, with 9 bases identical to TRBD1. The CDR3 extends over 17 amino acids. From germline, CDR1 is KGHDR and CDR2 SFDVKD. The V and J ends lost 2 bases and 6 bases, in that order; junction bases with no gene match: 10. The CDR3 region has the DNA TGTGCCACCAGTGATTACGGACCGGGACAGGGCGTCAATGAGCAGTTCTTC. It yields the protein CATSDYGPGQGVNEQFF.

This clone occurred a few times. The CDR3 region is CASSSGGIALTDTQYF. The CDR3 coding sequence is TGCGCCAGCAGCTCGGGAGGTATAGCATTGACAGATACGCAGTATTTT. This rearrangement joins TRBV5-1 to TRBJ2-3; TRBD2 matches at 7 bases. From germline, CDR1 is SGHRS and CDR2 YFSETQ. This CDR3 contains 16 residues. V gave up 3 bases and J gave up 3 bases; unmatched junction bases: 10.

This rearrangement joins TRBV27 to TRBJ1-5; D not certain. Germline lookup yields CDR1 MNHEY and CDR2 SMNVEV (reference sequence). Trimming removed 6 bases from V and 1 base from J, with 10 bases in between. The CDR3 totals 14 residues. The CDR3 DNA is TGTGCCAGCAGATCTGCCGGGAGCAATCAGCCCCAGCATTTT. Its translation is CASRSAGSNQPQHF.

This clone was recorded only once. The chain links TRBV5-1 to TRBJ1-2; D unresolved. In germline, CDR1 is SGHRS, CDR2 YFSETQ. V lost 5 bases to trimming and J lost 6 bases, with 17 bases between them. The CDR3 sequence is 14 residues long. CDR3 sequence: CASRLAATADGYTF. DNA for the CDR3: TGCGCCAGCAGACTCGCAGCCACAGCCGATGGCTACACCTTC.

The chain joins TRBV6-1 to TRBJ2-3; possibly TRBD1 for D (5 bases). This CDR3 has 16 residues. Germline lookup yields CDR1 MNHNS and CDR2 SASEGT. V lost 4 bases, J lost 3 bases, and 17 bases lay in between. In nucleotides, the CDR3 is TGTGCCAGCAGTGGAGGACAAATGATCCATACAGATACGCAGTATTTT. It codes for CASSGGQMIHTDTQYF.

The chain recombines TRBV27 with TRBJ2-3; 11 positions match TRBD1. CDR3 size: 16 residues. CDR1 and CDR2 from the germline V gene are MNHEY and SMNVEV (reference sequence). The V gene end was trimmed by 10 bases and the J gene end by 0 bases; junction bases not matched to a gene: 9. CDR3 nucleotides: TGTGCCACCAGGACAGGGGGCTTAACCAGCACAGATACGCAGTATTTT. The encoded protein is CATRTGGLTSTDTQYF.

The chain joins TRBV7-9 to TRBJ2-5; weak D call: TRBD1 (6 bases). The CDR3 runs 16 residues. V was shortened by 1 base and J by 3 bases, with 15 bases between the two germline ends. Germline CDR1 SEHNR, CDR2 FQNEAQ (reference sequence). This CDR3 reads CASSLVGGMAKETQYF. The CDR3 region has the DNA TGTGCCAGCAGCTTAGTAGGGGGAATGGCTAAAGAGACCCAGTACTTC.

The J gene is TRBJ1-2, the V gene TRBV3-1 (or the pseudogene TRBV3-2), with a weak D call TRBD1 (6 bases). The CDR3 runs to 14 residues. The germline V gene encodes CDR1 LGHDT and CDR2 YNNKEL (reference sequence). The V end was cut by 3 bases, the J end by 9 bases, with 17 bases between. The CDR3 DNA is TGTGCCAGCAGCCAGGGAGGGGGACCCGGTAGCTACACCTTC. As protein: CASSQGGGPGSYTF.

The rearrangement uses TRBV30 and TRBJ1-3; a possible D gene is TRBD1 (5 bases). The germline V and J ends were trimmed by 4 bases and 4 bases, with 17 bases remaining between them. Germline V gene data show CDR1 as GTSNPN and CDR2 as SVGIG (reference sequence). This CDR3 has 15 residues. In nucleotides, the CDR3 is TGTGCCTGGATGGAGGGGAGGATTCCCGGAAACACCATATATTTT. It translates to CAWMEGRIPGNTIYF.

This chain uses TRBV9 with TRBJ2-3; 9 positions match TRBD2. CDR1 and CDR2 from the germline V gene are SGDLS and YYNGEE. J was trimmed by 5 bases and V by 0 bases; bases with no gene match: 10. CDR3 length: 17 residues. For the CDR3, the DNA is TGTGCCAGCAGCGTAGCGAATAGCGGGAGAGGTGAAGATACGCAGTATTTT. This translates into CASSVANSGRGEDTQYF.

The chain carries TRBV5-8 and TRBJ1-1; D gene unclear. V dropped 4 bases and J dropped 0 bases, with 10 bases sitting between them. CDR1 is SGHTS and CDR2 is YDEGEE in the germline V gene. The length of the CDR3 is 14 residues. The CDR3 DNA follows: TGTGCCAGCAGCGCCGGACTGTTGAACACTGAAGCTTTCTTT. Its translation is CASSAGLLNTEAFF.

This clone occurred once. The chain employs TRBV6-1 and TRBJ2-7; the D is unclear. Germline lookup yields CDR1 MNHNS and CDR2 SASEGT. The ends were cut back, 2 bases at V and 0 bases at J, with 14 bases in the middle. The CDR3 is 16 amino acids. The CDR3 loop reads CASSELGSLPSYEQYF. The CDR3 DNA reads as TGTGCCAGCAGTGAATTGGGCAGTCTCCCCTCCTACGAGCAGTACTTC.

The V call is TRBV5-4, the J call TRBJ1-1; TRBD1 might be the D (6 bases). The CDR3 spans 12 residues. Trimming removed 4 bases at V and 7 bases at J, with 11 bases between. In germline, CDR1 is SGHNT, CDR2 YYREEE (reference sequence). CDR3 DNA sequence: TGTGCCAGCAGCGTAGACAGGTATGAAGCTTTCTTT. This translates into CASSVDRYEAFF. The full variable domain, completed using reference TRBV5-4 and TRBJ1-1, is ETGVTQSPTHLIKTRGQQVTLRCSSQSGHNTVSWYQQALGQGPQFIFQYYREEENGRGNFPPRFSGLQFPNYSSELNVNALELDDSALYLCASSVDRYEAFFGQGTRLTVV.

The chain employs TRBV3-1 (or the pseudogene TRBV3-2) and TRBJ2-3; D is ambiguous. The CDR3 loop spans 15 amino acids. Trimming cost V 1 base and J 0 bases, with 8 bases left between them. CDR1 is LGHDT and CDR2 is YNNKEL in the germline V gene (reference sequence). The CDR3 bases are TGTGCCAGCAGCCAAGTTCGGAGAAGCACAGATACGCAGTATTTT. It codes for CASSQVRRSTDTQYF.